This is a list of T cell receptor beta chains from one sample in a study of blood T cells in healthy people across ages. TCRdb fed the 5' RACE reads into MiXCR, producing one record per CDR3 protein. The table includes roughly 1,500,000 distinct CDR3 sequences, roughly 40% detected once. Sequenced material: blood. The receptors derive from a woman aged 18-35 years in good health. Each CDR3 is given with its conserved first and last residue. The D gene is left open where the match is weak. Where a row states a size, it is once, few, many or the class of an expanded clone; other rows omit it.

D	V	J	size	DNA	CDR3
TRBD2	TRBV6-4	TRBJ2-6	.	TGTGCCAGCAGTGGGACTAGCGGCTCTGGGGCCAACGTCCTGACTTTC	CASSGTSGSGANVLTF
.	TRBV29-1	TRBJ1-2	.	TGCAGCGTTGACGGAGATACCTATGGCTACACCTTC	CSVDGDTYGYTF
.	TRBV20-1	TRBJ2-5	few	TGCAGTGCTAGAGGACAAGGCTCTGAGTACTTC	CSARGQGSEYF
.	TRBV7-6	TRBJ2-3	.	TGTGCCAGCAGCTTAGCAGCCCTCAACCTAGAGGGCACAGATACGCAGTATTTT	CASSLAALNLEGTDTQYF
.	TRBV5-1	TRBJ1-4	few	TGCGCCAGCAGCTTGGGGGACGGCAGTGAAAAACTGTTTTTT	CASSLGDGSEKLFF
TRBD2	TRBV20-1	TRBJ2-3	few	TGCAGTGCTAGAGATCTAGCGGAAACTCGAGATACGCAGTATTTT	CSARDLAETRDTQYF
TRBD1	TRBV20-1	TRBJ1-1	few	TGCAGTGCTAGAGCGCCACAGGGGCCGAACACTGAAGCTTTCTTT	CSARAPQGPNTEAFF
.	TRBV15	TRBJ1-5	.	TGTGCCACCAGCACACACGGCTCGGCCAGTCAGCCCCAGCATTTT	CATSTHGSASQPQHF
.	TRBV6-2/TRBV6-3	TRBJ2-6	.	TGTGCCAGCAGTTACCCCCCAGGGGGGGCCAACGTCCTGACTTTC	CASSYPPGGANVLTF
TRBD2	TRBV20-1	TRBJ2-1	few	TGCAGTGCTAGAGAGCGGGAGAGAGGTGAGCAGTTCTTC	CSARERERGEQFF
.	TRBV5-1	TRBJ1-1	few	TGCGCCAGCAGCTTGAGCCCGATTGGGATGAACACTGAAGCTTTCTTT	CASSLSPIGMNTEAFF
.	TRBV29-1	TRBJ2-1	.	TGCAGCGCCCAGACAGCTACCTACAATGAGCAGTTCTTC	CSAQTATYNEQFF
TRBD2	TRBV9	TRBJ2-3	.	TGTGCCAGCAGCCCCCGCGGGGGGGCCTCAGATACGCAGTATTTT	CASSPRGGASDTQYF
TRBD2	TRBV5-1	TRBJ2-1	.	TGCGCCAGCAGCCCGGGCGGGGGGCGTAATGAGCAGTTCTTC	CASSPGGGRNEQFF
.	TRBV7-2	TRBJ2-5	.	TGTGCCAGCACCCTGGGCTATGGCGGGGAGACCCAGTACTTC	CASTLGYGGETQYF
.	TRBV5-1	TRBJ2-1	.	TGCGCCAGCAGCTTAATATTCCTGAGACAGGGAGGGGATGAGCAGTTCTTC	CASSLIFLRQGGDEQFF
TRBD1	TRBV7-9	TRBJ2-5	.	TGTGCCAGCAGTTCTGGGACAGGGGGACTAGCTGGTGAGACCCAGTACTTC	CASSSGTGGLAGETQYF
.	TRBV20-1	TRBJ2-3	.	TGCAGTATTAAATCCGGGACTGCGGTCGGAGATACGCAGTATTTT	CSIKSGTAVGDTQYF
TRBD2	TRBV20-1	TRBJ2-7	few	TGCAGTGCTAGCTCTAGCGGGGAGACCTACGAGCAGTACTTC	CSASSSGETYEQYF
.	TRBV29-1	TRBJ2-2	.	TGCAACGGGAGTGAGGACCTTAACACCGGGGAGCTGTTTTTT	CNGSEDLNTGELFF
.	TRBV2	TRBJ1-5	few	TGTGCCAGCAGTGATGGGGGTACGAATCAGCCCCAGCATTTT	CASSDGGTNQPQHF
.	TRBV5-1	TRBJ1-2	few	TGCGCCAGCAGCTTGGCCTGGGGGGAGAACGGCTACACCTTC	CASSLAWGENGYTF
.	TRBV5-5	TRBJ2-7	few	TGTGCCAGCAGCTTCCTCGACGGTTCCTACGAGCAGTACTTC	CASSFLDGSYEQYF
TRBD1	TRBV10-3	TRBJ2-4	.	TGTGCCATCGGGGGACAGCATTACGAGCGGTACTTC	CAIGGQHYERYF
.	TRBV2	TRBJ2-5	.	TGTGCCAGCACGGCGGGCAAGGTTGGGACCCAGTACTTC	CASTAGKVGTQYF
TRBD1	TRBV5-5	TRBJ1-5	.	TGTGCCAGCAGCACCAACAGGGGGACCTTAAGCAATCAGCCCCAGCATTTT	CASSTNRGTLSNQPQHF
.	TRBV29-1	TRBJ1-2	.	TGCAGCTCGCGACACCGAGGGTCGGATGGCTACACCTTC	CSSRHRGSDGYTF
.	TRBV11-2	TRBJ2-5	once	TGTGCCAGCACCCCAGGGGGGCGAGAGACCCAGTACTTC	CASTPGGRETQYF